A single TCR beta chain is shown here with its context. This sample is drawn from a study of T cells after yellow fever vaccination. Study-wide background: Fractions of limited cellularity were prepared by means of SMART-Seq v4 Ultra Low Input.

MiXCR, run by TCRdb on the 5' RACE reads, gives a single entry per CDR3 protein. The repertoire holds fewer than 500,000 distinct CDR3 sequences, with around 19% as singletons. In germline, CDR1 is SGHRS, CDR2 YFSETQ. The CDR3 loop spans 16 amino acids. Trimming took off 4 bases at V and 3 bases at J, with 17 bases between the two ends. The sequence derives from a young man who received the YFV17D yellow fever vaccine. V is TRBV5-1 and J is TRBJ2-4; D might be TRBD2 (6 bases). The sample consisted of PBMCs, taken before the yellow fever booster vaccination. CDR3 protein: CASSRGTPSGKNIQYF. The DNA of the CDR3 is TGCGCCAGCAGCCGGGGGACCCCGAGCGGCAAAAACATTCAGTACTTC.